Listed below are T cell receptor beta chains from one sample, sequenced in a study of neurological immune-mediated disorders. Each CDR3 protein gets one entry after TCRdb re-called the 5' RACE reads with MiXCR. This table holds fewer than 40,000 distinct CDR3 sequences, more than 4.5% found once. Material for sequencing was CD4+ T cells from blood. The receptors stem from a man aged 18 to 30 in good health. Both conserved end residues are part of each CDR3. D genes are given only for firm matches. Clone size appears in some rows only: once, few, many, or a class for an expanded clone.

D	V	size	J	DNA	CDR3
NA	TRBV7-2	many	TRBJ1-6	TGTGCCAGCAGCTTAGGGGCAGGTCCTAATTCACCCCTCCACTTT	CASSLGAGPNSPLHF
NA	TRBV18	many	TRBJ1-1	TGTGCCAGCTCACCAGTCGTAGGGGATGAAGCTTTCTTT	CASSPVVGDEAFF
NA	TRBV6-1	NA	TRBJ1-2	TGTGCCAGCAGTGACCCCCAGAGCTATGGCTACACCTTC	CASSDPQSYGYTF
TRBD1	TRBV19	many	TRBJ2-4	TGTGCCAGTAGTGTCCCGACAGGGGAAATTCAGTACTTC	CASSVPTGEIQYF
NA	TRBV12-3/TRBV12-4	many	TRBJ1-1	TGTGCCAGCAGTGAGGGGGTTTCTGCTTTAACGAACACTGAAGCTTTCTTT	CASSEGVSALTNTEAFF
TRBD1	TRBV20-1	many	TRBJ2-3	TGCAGTGCCCCCCGGACAGGGGTCACAGATACGCAGTATTTT	CSAPRTGVTDTQYF
NA	TRBV10-3	many	TRBJ1-2	TGTGCCATCAGTGACCAACTCAACGTGGGCTACACCTTC	CAISDQLNVGYTF
TRBD2	TRBV4-2	medium-sized	TRBJ2-7	TGTGCCAGCAGCCAAGAGGCCCAGCGGGAATCCTACGAGCAGTACTTC	CASSQEAQRESYEQYF
NA	TRBV4-3	many	TRBJ1-1	TGCGCCAGCAGCCACGGGGGGGGCAAGGACACTGAAGCTTTCTTT	CASSHGGGKDTEAFF
NA	TRBV20-1	many	TRBJ1-1	TGCAGTGCCTCCTTCCAACCGAACACTGAAGCTTTCTTT	CSASFQPNTEAFF
NA	TRBV5-1	many	TRBJ2-1	TGCGCCAGCATGTCAGGGAATTCCGGAGTACATAGTGAGCAGTTCTTC	CASMSGNSGVHSEQFF
TRBD2	TRBV5-1	many	TRBJ2-3	TGCGCCAGCAGCTTTCTAGCGGGGACAGATACGCAGTATTTT	CASSFLAGTDTQYF
NA	TRBV20-1	many	TRBJ1-2	TGCAGTGCTAGAGATGCAGGGTCAGCTAACTATGGCTACACCTTC	CSARDAGSANYGYTF
NA	TRBV9	many	TRBJ1-5	TGTGCCAGAGGAGACTTCCACAGGGAGGGGGATCAGCCCCAGCATTTT	CARGDFHREGDQPQHF
NA	TRBV20-1	many	TRBJ2-3	TGCAGTGCGCCCCCACTAGCTAGCACAGATACGCAGTATTTT	CSAPPLASTDTQYF
TRBD2	TRBV18	many	TRBJ2-1	TGTGCCAGCTCCCCTTCTAGCGGGGGGGCTTATGAGCAGTTCTTC	CASSPSSGGAYEQFF
NA	TRBV7-2	many	TRBJ2-5	TGTGCCAGCGTATCGGGCGTGGCGCAAGAGACCCAGTACTTC	CASVSGVAQETQYF
NA	TRBV18	many	TRBJ1-1	TGTGCCAGCTCCCCGGGGGAGAACACTGAAGCTTTCTTT	CASSPGENTEAFF